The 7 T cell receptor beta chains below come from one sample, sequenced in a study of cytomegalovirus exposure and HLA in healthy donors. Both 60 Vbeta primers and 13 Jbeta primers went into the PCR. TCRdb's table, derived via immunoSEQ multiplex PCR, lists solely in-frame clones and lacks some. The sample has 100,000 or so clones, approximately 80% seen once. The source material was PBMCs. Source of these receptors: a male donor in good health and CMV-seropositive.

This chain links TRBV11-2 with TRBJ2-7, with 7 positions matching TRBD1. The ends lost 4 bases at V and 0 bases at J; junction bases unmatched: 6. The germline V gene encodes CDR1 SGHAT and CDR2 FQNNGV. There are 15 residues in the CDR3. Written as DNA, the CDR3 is TGTGCCAGCAGCTACGGGACAGAGAGCTCCTACGAGCAGTACTTC. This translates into CASSYGTESSYEQYF.

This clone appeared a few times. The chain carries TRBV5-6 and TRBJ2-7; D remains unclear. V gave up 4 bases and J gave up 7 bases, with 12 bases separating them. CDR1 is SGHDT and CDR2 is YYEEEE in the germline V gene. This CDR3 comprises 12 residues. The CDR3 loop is CASSPGRREQYF. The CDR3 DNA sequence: TGTGCCAGCAGCCCGGGTAGACGGGAGCAGTACTTC. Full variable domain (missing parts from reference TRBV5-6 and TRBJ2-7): DAGVTQSPTHLIKTRGQQVTLRCSPKSGHDTVSWYQQALGQGPQFIFQYYEEEERQRGNFPDRFSGHQFPNYSSELNVNALLLGDSALYLCASSPGRREQYFGPGTRLTVT.

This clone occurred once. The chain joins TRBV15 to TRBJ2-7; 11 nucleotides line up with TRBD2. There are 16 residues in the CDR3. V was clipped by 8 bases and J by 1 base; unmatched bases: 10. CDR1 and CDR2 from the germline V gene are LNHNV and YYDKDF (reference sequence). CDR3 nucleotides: TGTGCCACCGGGGTTGTCAGGACTAGCGGGTCCTACGAGCAGTACTTC. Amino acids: CATGVVRTSGSYEQYF. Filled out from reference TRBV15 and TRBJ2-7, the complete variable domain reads DAMVIQNPRYQVTQFGKPVTLSCSQTLNHNVMYWYQQKSSQAPKLLFHYYDKDFNNEADTPDNFQSRRPNTSFCFLDIRSPGLGDTAMYLCATGVVRTSGSYEQYFGPGTRLTVT.

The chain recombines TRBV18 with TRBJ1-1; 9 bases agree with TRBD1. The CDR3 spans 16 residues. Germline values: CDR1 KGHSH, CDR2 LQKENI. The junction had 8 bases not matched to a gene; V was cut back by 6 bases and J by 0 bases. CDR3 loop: CASSHTDRGMNTEAFF. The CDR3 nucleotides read TGTGCCAGCTCTCACACGGACAGGGGTATGAACACTGAAGCTTTCTTT.

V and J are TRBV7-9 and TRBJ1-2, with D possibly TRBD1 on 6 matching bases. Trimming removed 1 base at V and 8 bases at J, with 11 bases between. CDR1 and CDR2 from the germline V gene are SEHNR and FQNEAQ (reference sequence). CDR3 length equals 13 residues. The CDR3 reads CASSLVQGQGYTF. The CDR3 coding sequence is TGTGCCAGCAGCTTAGTTCAGGGGCAGGGCTACACCTTC.

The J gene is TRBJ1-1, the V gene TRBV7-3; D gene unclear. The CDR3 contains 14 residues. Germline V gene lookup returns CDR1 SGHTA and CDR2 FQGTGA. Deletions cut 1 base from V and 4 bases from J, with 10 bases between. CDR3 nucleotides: TGTGCCAGCAGCTTAATGTCTGGAGGCACTGAAGCTTTCTTT. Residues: CASSLMSGGTEAFF.

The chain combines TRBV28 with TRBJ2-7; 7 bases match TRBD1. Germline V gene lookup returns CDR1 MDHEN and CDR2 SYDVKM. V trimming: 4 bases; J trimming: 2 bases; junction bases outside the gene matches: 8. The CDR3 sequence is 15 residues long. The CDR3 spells CASSSRDSLTYEQYF. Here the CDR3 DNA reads TGTGCCAGCAGTTCTCGGGACAGCCTAACCTACGAGCAGTACTTC.